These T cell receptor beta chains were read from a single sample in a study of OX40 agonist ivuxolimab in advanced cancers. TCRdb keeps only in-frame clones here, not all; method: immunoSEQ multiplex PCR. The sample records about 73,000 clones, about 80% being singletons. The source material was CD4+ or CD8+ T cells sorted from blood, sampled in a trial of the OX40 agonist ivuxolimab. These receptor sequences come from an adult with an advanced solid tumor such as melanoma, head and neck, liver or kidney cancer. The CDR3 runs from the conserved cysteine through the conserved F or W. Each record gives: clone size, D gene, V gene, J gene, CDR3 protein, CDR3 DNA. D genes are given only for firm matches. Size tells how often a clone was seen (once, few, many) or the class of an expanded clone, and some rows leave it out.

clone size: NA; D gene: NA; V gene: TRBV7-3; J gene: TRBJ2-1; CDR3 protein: CASSLIPGPQDEQFF; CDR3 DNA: TGTGCCAGCAGCTTAATTCCGGGACCACAGGATGAGCAGTTCTTC
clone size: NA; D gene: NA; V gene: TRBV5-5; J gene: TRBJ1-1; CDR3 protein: CASSLGFDSRIRNTEAFF; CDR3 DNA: TGTGCCAGCAGCTTAGGATTCGACAGTCGGATAAGGAACACTGAAGCTTTCTTT
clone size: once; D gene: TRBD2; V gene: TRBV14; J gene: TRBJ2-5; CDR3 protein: CASSPGLAGVETQYF; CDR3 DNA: TGTGCCAGCAGCCCGGGACTAGCGGGAGTAGAGACCCAGTACTTC
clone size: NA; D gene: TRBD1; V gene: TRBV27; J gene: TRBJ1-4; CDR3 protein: CASSKQGDEKLFF; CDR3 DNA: TGTGCCAGCAGTAAACAGGGGGATGAAAAACTGTTTTTT
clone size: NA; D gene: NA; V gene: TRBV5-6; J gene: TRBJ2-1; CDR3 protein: CASSSRSGQFF; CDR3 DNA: TGTGCCAGCAGCTCGCGGTCTGGGCAGTTCTTC
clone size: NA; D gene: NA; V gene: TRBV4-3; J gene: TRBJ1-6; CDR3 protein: CASSRATGTSSSYNSPLHF; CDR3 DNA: TGCGCCAGCAGCCGGGCAACCGGGACTTCGAGCTCCTATAATTCACCCCTCCACTTT
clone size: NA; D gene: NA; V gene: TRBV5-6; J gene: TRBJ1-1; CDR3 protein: CASSFARDTEAFF; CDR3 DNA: TGTGCCAGCAGCTTCGCGAGAGACACTGAAGCTTTCTTT
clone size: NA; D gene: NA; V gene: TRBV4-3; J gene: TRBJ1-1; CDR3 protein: CASSQDPGPNTEAFF; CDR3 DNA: TGCGCCAGCAGCCAAGATCCAGGACCGAACACTGAAGCTTTCTTT
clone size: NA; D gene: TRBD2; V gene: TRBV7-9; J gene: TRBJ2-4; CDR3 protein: CASSPSGRDPSKNIQYF; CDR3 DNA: TGTGCCAGCAGCCCTAGCGGGAGAGACCCCTCCAAAAACATTCAGTACTTC
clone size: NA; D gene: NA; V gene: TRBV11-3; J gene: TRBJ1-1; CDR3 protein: CASSPGWTEAFF; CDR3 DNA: TGTGCCAGCAGCCCAGGCTGGACTGAAGCTTTCTTT
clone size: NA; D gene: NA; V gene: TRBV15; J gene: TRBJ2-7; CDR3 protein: CATSRGDFLGEQYF; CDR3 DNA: TGTGCCACCAGCAGGGGGGATTTCCTCGGCGAGCAGTACTTC
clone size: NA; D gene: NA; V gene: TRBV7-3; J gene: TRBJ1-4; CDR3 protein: CASSFKETGVSRGGEKLFF; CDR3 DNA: TGTGCCAGCAGCTTTAAAGAAACGGGGGTATCCCGAGGTGGGGAAAAACTGTTTTTT
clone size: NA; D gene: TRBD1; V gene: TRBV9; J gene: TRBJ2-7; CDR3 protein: CASSAAGTGIYEQYF; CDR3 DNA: TGTGCCAGCAGCGCGGCCGGGACAGGGATATACGAGCAGTACTTC
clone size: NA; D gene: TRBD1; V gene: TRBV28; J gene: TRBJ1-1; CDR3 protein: CASSPSRQGSAEAFF; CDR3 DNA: TGTGCCAGCAGTCCTTCTCGACAGGGGAGCGCTGAAGCTTTCTTT
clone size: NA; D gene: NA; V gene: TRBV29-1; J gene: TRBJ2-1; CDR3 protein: CSVRLSSYNEQFF; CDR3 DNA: TGCAGCGTTCGGTTAAGCTCCTACAATGAGCAGTTCTTC
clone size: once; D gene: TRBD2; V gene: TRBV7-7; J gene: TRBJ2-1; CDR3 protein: CASSQKGAGTSGYNEQFF; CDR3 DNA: TGTGCTAGCAGCCAGAAGGGAGCAGGGACTAGCGGATACAATGAGCAGTTCTTC
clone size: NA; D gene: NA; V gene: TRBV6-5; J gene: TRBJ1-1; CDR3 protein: CATQFRDRNTEAFF; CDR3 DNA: TGTGCCACGCAATTCAGGGATCGAAACACTGAAGCTTTCTTT
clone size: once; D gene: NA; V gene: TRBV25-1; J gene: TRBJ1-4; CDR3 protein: CASSESRGSTNEKLFF; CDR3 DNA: TGTGCCAGCAGTGAATCGAGGGGGTCGACTAATGAAAAACTGTTTTTT
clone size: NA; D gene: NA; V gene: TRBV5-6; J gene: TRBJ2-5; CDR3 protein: CASSLYNQETQYF; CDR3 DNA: TGTGCCAGCAGCTTGTATAATCAAGAGACCCAGTACTTC
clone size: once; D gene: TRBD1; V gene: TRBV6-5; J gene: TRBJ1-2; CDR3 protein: CASSYRGPYGYTF; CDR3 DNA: TGTGCCAGCAGTTACAGGGGGCCTTATGGCTACACCTTC
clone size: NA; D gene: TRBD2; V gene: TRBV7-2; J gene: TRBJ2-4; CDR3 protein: CASSPGPSGRRGKNIQYF; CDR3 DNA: TGTGCCAGCAGCCCGGGTCCTAGCGGGAGGAGGGGCAAAAACATTCAGTACTTC
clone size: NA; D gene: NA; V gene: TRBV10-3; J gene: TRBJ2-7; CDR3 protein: CAISGQGGAYEQYF; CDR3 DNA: TGTGCCATCAGTGGACAGGGCGGGGCCTACGAGCAGTACTTC
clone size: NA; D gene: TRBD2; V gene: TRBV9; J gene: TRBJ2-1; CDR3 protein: CASSVDWLAGVNEQFF; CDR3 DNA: TGTGCCAGCAGCGTAGACTGGCTAGCGGGGGTCAATGAGCAGTTCTTC
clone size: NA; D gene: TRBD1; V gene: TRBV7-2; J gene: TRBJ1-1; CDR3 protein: CASSWQGEAFF; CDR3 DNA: TGTGCCAGCAGCTGGCAGGGGGAGGCTTTCTTT
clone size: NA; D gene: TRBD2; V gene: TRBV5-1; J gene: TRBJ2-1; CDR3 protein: CASSFRTSGGANEQFF; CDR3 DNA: TGCGCCAGCAGCTTCCGGACTAGCGGGGGGGCGAATGAGCAGTTCTTC
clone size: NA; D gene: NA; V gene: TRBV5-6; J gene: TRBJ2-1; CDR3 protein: CASIVGLGSSYNEQFF; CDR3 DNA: TGTGCCAGCATCGTGGGGTTGGGGAGCTCCTACAATGAGCAGTTCTTC
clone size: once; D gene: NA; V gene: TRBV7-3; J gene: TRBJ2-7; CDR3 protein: CASSLKAGGNYEQYF; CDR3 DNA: TGTGCCAGCAGCTTAAAGGCAGGGGGGAACTACGAGCAGTACTTC
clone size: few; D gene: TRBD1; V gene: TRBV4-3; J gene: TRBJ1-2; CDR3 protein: CASSQVWGQGADGYTF; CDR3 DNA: TGCGCCAGCAGCCAAGTTTGGGGGCAGGGGGCTGATGGCTACACCTTC
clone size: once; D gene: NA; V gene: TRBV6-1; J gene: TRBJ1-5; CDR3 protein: CASTGPGNNQPQHF; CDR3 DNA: TGTGCCAGCACGGGCCCAGGGAACAATCAGCCCCAGCATTTT
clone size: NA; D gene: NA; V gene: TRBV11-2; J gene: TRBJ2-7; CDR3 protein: CASSLKPRFYEQYF; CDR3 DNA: TGTGCCAGCAGCTTAAAGCCGAGATTCTACGAGCAGTACTTC
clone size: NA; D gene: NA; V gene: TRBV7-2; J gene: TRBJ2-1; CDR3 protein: CASSPSASSYNEQFF; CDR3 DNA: TGTGCCAGCAGCCCTAGCGCGAGCTCCTACAATGAGCAGTTCTTC
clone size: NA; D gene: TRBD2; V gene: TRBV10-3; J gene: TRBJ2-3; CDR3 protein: CAIRNSGTSAADTQYF; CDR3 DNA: TGTGCCATCAGGAATTCCGGGACTAGCGCGGCGGATACGCAGTATTTT
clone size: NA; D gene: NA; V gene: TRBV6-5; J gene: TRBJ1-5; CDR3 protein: CASSEPQPQHF; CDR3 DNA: TGTGCCAGCAGTGAGCCTCAGCCCCAGCATTTT
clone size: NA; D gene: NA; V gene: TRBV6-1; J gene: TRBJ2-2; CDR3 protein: CASRRQTGNTGELFF; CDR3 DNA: TGTGCCAGCAGACGTCAGACAGGGAACACCGGGGAGCTGTTTTTT
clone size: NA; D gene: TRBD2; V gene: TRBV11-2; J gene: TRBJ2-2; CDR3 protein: CASSLDHSGRGELFF; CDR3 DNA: TGTGCCAGCAGCTTAGACCACTCGGGGAGGGGAGAGCTGTTTTTT
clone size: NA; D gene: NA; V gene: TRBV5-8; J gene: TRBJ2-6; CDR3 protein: CASSLAFISGANVLTF; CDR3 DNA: TGTGCCAGCAGCTTGGCATTCATCTCTGGGGCCAACGTCCTGACTTTC
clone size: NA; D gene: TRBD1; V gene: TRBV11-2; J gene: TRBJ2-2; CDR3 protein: CASRTGTVLTLNTGELFF; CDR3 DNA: TGTGCCAGCAGGACGGGGACAGTTCTAACTCTCAACACCGGGGAGCTGTTTTTT
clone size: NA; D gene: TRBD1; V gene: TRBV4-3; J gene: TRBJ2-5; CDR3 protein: CASSRTNRGPQETQYF; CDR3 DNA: TGCGCCAGCAGCCGAACTAACAGGGGGCCCCAAGAGACCCAGTACTTC
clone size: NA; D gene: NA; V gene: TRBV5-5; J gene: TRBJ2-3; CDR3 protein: CASSFGGSSATDTQYF; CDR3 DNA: TGTGCCAGCAGCTTCGGAGGGTCTAGCGCTACAGATACGCAGTATTTT
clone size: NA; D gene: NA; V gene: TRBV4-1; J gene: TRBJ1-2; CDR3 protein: CASSQGQSGGYTF; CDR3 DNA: TGCGCCAGCAGCCAGGGCCAATCGGGTGGCTACACCTTC
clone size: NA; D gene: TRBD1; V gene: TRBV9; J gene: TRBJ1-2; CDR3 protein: CASSTTGPGGYTF; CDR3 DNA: TGTGCCAGCAGCACGACAGGGCCTGGCGGCTACACCTTC
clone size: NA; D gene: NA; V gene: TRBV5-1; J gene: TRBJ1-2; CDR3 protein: CASSLGQGPYGYTF; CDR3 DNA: TGCGCCAGCAGCTTGGGGCAGGGGCCCTATGGCTACACCTTC
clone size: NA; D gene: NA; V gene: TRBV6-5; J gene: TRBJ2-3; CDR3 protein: CASSYRSTRGADTQYF; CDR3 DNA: TGTGCCAGCAGTTACCGGTCGACTAGGGGCGCAGATACGCAGTATTTT
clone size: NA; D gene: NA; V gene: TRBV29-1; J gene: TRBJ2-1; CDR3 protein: CSVGNREDDEQFF; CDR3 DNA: TGCAGCGTTGGGAATAGGGAGGACGATGAGCAGTTCTTC
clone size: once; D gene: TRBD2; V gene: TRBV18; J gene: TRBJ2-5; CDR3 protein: CASSPPSGGHQETQYF; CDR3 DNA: TGTGCCAGCTCACCACCGAGCGGGGGCCATCAGGAGACCCAGTACTTC
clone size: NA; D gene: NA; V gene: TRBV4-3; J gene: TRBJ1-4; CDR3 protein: CASSQDGQLSINEKLFF; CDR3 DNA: TGCGCCAGCAGCCAAGATGGTCAGCTCTCTATTAATGAAAAACTGTTTTTT
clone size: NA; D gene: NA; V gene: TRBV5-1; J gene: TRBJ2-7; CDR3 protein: CASSLAVDASYEQYF; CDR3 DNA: TGCGCCAGCAGCTTGGCCGTGGACGCCTCCTACGAGCAGTACTTC
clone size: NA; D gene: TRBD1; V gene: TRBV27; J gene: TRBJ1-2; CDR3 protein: CASRLQGASYGYTF; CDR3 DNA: TGTGCCAGCAGGTTACAGGGGGCGAGTTATGGCTACACCTTC
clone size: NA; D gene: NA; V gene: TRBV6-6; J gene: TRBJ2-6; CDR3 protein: CASSEGWSGANVLTF; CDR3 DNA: TGTGCCAGCTCCGAAGGGTGGTCTGGGGCCAACGTCCTGACTTTC
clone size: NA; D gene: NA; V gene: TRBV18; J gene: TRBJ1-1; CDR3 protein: CASSPLHPPGTEAFF; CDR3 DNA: TGTGCCAGCTCACCACTTCACCCCCCCGGCACTGAAGCTTTCTTT
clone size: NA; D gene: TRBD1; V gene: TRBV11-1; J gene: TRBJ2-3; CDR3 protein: CASSFLGQAAFTDTQYF; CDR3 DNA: TGTGCCAGCAGCTTTCTGGGACAGGCCGCGTTCACAGATACGCAGTATTTT
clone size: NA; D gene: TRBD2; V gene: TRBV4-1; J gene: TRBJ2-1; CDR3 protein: CASSQDSGSPWYEQFF; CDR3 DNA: TGCGCCAGCAGCCAGGATAGCGGGAGCCCTTGGTATGAGCAGTTCTTC
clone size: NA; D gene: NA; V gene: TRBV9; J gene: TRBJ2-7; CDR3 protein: CASSVAAAEGGYEQYF; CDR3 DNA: TGTGCCAGCAGCGTAGCGGCGGCTGAGGGGGGATACGAGCAGTACTTC